The sample holds many counts of the clone carrying this T cell receptor beta chain. Its antigen is as yet unknown. These data belong to a study of T cells in Graves' hyperthyroidism and ophthalmopathy. The CDR3 sequence is 15 residues long. V was trimmed by 5 bases and J by 3 bases, leaving 16 bases between them. Germline V gives CDR1 SGHTA, CDR2 FQGTGA. Uncontrolled infection, other autoimmune disease, pregnancy or lactation excluded patients. Study-wide points: Blood also showed most of the thyroid clonotypes that were expanded above 0.001. Median prediction lead before ophthalmopathy onset was about 6.3 months with the model.

Regions amplified from RNA transcripts were the TCR beta CDR3 regions. A set of HTBI primers served as the primers for a first-round RT-PCR of the TCR CDR3. TCRdb re-derived calls from the multiplex PCR reads in MiXCR, one entry per CDR3 protein. The table records hundreds of thousands of distinct CDR3 sequences, roughly 14% of them present only once. V gene TRBV7-3 combines with J gene TRBJ1-2; TRBD1 might be the D (5 bases). The specimen sequenced was blood. This TCR came from a woman between 40 and 50 years old with Graves' ophthalmopathy. This chain's CDR3 is CASSPPWGGYYGYTF. The CDR3 DNA is TGTGCCAGCAGCCCCCCTTGGGGGGGGTACTATGGCTACACCTTC.